The present T cell receptor beta chain was sequenced within a study of blood T cell repertoires in COVID-19. For the study at large: COVID-19 samples collected from the United States, Italy and Spain covered acute and convalescent phases. T cells, B-cell-depleted T cells, or PBMCs supplied cDNA or gDNA.

In the original workflow: The authors estimated nucleated cell counts from reference gene primer amplification. Profiling relied on immunoSEQ multiplex PCR, and the TCRdb table lists in-frame clones only, not all of them. Clonal size and the V and J genes are those of that table, whereas D and trimming came from the DNA. Altogether under 95,000 clones are present, 70% to 85% being singletons, with the ten largest covering around 27%. The CDR3 spans 15 residues. Trimming stripped 1 base from V and 1 base from J, with 10 bases between. From germline, CDR1 is SGHVS and CDR2 FQNEAQ. The receptor comes from a man aged 60 to 75 with active or convalescent COVID-19. The chain links TRBV7-8 to TRBJ1-1; D gene unclear. Sample: peripheral blood. CDR3 DNA: TGTGCCAGCAGCTTAGGAACTTTCCAGAACACTGAAGCTTTCTTT. This encodes CASSLGTFQNTEAFF.